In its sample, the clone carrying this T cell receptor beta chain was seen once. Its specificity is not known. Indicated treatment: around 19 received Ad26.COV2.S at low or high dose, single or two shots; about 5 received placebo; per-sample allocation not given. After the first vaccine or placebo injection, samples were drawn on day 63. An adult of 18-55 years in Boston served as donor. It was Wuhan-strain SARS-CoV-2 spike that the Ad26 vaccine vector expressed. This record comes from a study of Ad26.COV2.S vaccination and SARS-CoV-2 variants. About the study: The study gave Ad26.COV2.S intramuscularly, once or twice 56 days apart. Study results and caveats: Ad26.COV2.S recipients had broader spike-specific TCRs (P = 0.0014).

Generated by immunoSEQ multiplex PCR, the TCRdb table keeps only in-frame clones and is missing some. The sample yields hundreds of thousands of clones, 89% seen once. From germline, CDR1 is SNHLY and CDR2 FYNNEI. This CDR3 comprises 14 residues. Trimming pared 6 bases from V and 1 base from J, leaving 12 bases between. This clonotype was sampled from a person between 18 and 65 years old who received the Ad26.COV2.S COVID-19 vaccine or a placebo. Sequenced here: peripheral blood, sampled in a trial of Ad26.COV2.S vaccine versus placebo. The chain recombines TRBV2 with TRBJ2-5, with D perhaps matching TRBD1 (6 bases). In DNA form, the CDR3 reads TGTGCCAGCAGAGTCCTCAGGGGCCAAGAGACCCAGTACTTC. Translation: CASRVLRGQETQYF.